This TCR beta chain was found in a study of CD8 T cells in Susac syndrome. Whole-study context: Clinically active disease was present in over 5 of the sequenced Susac syndrome patients. Eight or nine of these patients were in remission.

CDR3 length: 13 amino acids. The V end was cut by 0 bases, the J end by 6 bases, with 9 bases between. Germline-derived CDR1 and CDR2 are SGHDT and YYEEEE. CD8+ and CD4+ T cells were negatively isolated; TEMRA cells were FACS-enriched. Random hexamers primed reverse transcription of about 0.45 to 1 ug RNA. Across 54 Vbeta and 13 Jbeta, immunoSEQ multiplex PCR amplified TCR beta CDR3. MiXCR, applied by TCRdb to the immunoSEQ multiplex PCR reads, yields one record per CDR3 protein. Seen here are about 190,000 distinct CDR3 sequences, approximately 94% observed once, and the top ten hold 0.075% to 0.1%. Sequencing input: CD4+ T cells from PBMCs. This receptor was obtained from a human donor with Susac syndrome. The chain combines TRBV5-6 with TRBJ1-1; D remains unclear. The CDR3 DNA reads TGTGCCAGCAGCTTGGCGAGGTTCGCTGAAGCTTTCTTT. Its protein is CASSLARFAEAFF. The full variable domain, rest sourced from reference TRBV5-6 and TRBJ1-1, is DAGVTQSPTHLIKTRGQQVTLRCSPKSGHDTVSWYQQALGQGPQFIFQYYEEEERQRGNFPDRFSGHQFPNYSSELNVNALLLGDSALYLCASSLARFAEAFFGQGTRLTVV.